This entry concerns a single T cell receptor (beta chain). What it binds is not known. The data were taken from a study of cytomegalovirus exposure and HLA in healthy donors. Turning to the study itself: The same platform as the 650 to 700 first-cohort repertoires was used for the 100 to 150 validation repertoires, a later analysis reported. Findings and caveats of the study: Per published reports, the classifier diagnosed cytomegalovirus status with high specificity and sensitivity. Overall, 164 TCR beta chains were annotated as cytomegalovirus-associated.

Looked up from germline, CDR1 is SGHTA and CDR2 is FQGNSA. CDR3 length: 14 residues. The V and J ends lost 6 bases and 6 bases respectively, with 18 bases between them. The method was immunoSEQ multiplex PCR; TCRdb's version includes in-frame clones alone and lacks a portion of them. The sample records approximately 80,000 clones, 93% being singletons. The V call is TRBV7-2, the J call TRBJ2-7; tentatively, D is TRBD2 (5 bases). Sequencing used PBMCs. The origin of this receptor is a woman younger than 45 in good health and CMV-seronegative. CDR3 residues: CASRPPVPGIEQYF. The CDR3 DNA reads as TGTGCCAGCAGACCACCCGTGCCGGGGATCGAGCAGTACTTC.